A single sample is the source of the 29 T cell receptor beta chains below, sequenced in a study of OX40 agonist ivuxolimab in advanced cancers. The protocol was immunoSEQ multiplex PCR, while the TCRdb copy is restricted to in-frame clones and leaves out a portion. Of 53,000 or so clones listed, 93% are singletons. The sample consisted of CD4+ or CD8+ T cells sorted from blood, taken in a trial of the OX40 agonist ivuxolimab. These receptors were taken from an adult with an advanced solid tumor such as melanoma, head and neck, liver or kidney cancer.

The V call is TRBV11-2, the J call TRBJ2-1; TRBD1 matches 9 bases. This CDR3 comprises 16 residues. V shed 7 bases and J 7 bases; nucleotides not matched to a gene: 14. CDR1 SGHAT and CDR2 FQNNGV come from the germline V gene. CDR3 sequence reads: CASNSAGQGWKNEQFF. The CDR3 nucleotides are TGTGCCAGCAACTCGGCCGGACAGGGGTGGAAGAATGAGCAGTTCTTC.

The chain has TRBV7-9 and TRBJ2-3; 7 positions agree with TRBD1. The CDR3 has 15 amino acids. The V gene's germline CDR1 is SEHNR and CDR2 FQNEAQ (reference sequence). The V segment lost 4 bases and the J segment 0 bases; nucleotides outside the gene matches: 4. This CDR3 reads CASSSRGSSTDTQYF. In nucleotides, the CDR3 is TGTGCCAGCAGCTCCAGGGGGAGTAGCACAGATACGCAGTATTTT. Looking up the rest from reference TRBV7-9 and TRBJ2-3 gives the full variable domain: DTGVSQNPRHKITKRGQNVTFRCDPISEHNRLYWYRQTLGQGPEFLTYFQNEAQLEKSRLLSDRFSAERPKGSFSTLEIQRTEQGDSAMYLCASSSRGSSTDTQYFGPGTRLTVL.

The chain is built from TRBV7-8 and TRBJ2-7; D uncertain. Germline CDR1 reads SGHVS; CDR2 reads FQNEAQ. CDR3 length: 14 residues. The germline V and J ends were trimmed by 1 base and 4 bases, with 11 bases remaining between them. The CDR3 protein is CASSLGIDSYEQYF. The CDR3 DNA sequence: TGTGCCAGCAGCTTAGGGATCGATAGTTACGAGCAGTACTTC.

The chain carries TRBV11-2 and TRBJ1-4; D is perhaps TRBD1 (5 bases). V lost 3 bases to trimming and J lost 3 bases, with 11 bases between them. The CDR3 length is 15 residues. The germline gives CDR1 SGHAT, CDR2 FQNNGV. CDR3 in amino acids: CASSFRGRSNEKLFF. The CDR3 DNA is TGTGCCAGCAGCTTTAGGGGACGGTCTAATGAAAAACTGTTTTTT.

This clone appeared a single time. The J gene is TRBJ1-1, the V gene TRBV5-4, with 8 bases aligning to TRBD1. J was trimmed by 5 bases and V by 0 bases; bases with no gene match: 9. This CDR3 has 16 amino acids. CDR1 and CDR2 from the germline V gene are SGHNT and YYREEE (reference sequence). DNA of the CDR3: TGTGCCAGCAGCTTGGGGACAGGGACGATGAGGACTGAAGCTTTCTTT. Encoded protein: CASSLGTGTMRTEAFF.

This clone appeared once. CDR3 in DNA: TGTGCCAGCCCCGGGATTACCACACAAGAGACCCAGTACTTC. This gives the protein CASPGITTQETQYF. The rearrangement joins TRBV2 to TRBJ2-5, with D possibly being TRBD2 (5 bases). The CDR3 consists of 14 residues. Germline-derived CDR1 and CDR2 are SNHLY and FYNNEI. Trimming pared 8 bases from V and 2 bases from J, leaving 15 bases between.

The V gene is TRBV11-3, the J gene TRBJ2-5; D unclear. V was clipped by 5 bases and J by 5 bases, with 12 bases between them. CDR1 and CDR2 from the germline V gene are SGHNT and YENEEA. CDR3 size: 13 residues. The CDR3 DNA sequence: TGTGCCAGCAGCGTTTCCTATGGGGAGACCCAGTACTTC. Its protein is CASSVSYGETQYF.

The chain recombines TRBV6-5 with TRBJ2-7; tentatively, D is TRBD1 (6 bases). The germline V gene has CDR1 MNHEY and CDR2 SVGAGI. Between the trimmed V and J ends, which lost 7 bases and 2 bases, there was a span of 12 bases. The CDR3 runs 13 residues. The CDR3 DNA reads TGTGCCAGCACCAAGGGGGACACCTACGAGCAGTACTTC. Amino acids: CASTKGDTYEQYF.

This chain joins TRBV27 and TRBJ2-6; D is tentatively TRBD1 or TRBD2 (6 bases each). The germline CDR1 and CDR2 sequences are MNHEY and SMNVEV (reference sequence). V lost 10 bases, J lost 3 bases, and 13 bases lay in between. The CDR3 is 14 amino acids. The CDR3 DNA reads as TGTGCCACTAGGGGGGCATTTGGGGCCAACGTCCTGACTTTC. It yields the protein CATRGAFGANVLTF.

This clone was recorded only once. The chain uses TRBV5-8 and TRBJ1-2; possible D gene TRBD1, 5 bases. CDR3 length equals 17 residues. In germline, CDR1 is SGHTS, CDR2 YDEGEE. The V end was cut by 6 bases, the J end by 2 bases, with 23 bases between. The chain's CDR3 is CASTLRTPYLTNYGYTF. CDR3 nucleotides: TGTGCCAGCACCCTTCGGACACCGTACTTGACCAACTATGGCTACACCTTC.

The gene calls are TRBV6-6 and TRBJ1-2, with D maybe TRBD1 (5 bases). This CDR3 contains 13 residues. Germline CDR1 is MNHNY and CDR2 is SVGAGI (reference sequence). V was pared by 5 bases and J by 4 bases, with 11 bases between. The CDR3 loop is CASSTDSTYGYTF. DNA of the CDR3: TGTGCCAGCAGTACCGACAGCACCTATGGCTACACCTTC.

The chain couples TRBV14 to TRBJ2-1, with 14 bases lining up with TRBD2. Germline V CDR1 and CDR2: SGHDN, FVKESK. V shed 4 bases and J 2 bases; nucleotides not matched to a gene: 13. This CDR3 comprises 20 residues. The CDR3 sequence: CASSPPPGLAGAGAYNEQFF. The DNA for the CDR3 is TGTGCCAGCAGCCCACCCCCGGGACTAGCGGGAGCAGGGGCCTACAATGAGCAGTTCTTC.

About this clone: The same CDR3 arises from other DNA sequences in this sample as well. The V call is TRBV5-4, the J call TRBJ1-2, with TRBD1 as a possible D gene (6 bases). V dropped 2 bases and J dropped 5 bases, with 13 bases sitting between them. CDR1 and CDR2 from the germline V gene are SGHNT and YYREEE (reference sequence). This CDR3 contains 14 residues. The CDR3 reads CASSFEQGVYGYTF. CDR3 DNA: TGTGCCAGCAGCTTTGAACAGGGAGTATATGGCTACACCTTC.

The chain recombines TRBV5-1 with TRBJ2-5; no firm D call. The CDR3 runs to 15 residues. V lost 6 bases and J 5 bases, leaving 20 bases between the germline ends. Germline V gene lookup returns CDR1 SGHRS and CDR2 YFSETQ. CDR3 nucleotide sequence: TGCGCCAGCATCCCTTACCCAAACAGTCTCGAGACCCAGTACTTC. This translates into CASIPYPNSLETQYF.

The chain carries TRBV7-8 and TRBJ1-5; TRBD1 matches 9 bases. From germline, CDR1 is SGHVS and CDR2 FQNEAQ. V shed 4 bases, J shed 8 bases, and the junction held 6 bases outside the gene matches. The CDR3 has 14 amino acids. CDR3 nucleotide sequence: TGTGCCAGCAGCTCGACAGGGGGTAGGGAGCCCCAGCATTTT. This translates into CASSSTGGREPQHF.

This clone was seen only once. The CDR3 sequence: CASSLGRGQPQHF. The CDR3 bases are TGTGCCAGCAGCTTAGGCAGGGGACAGCCCCAGCATTTT. The chain links TRBV13 to TRBJ1-5; D is perhaps TRBD1 (6 bases). Per the germline V gene, CDR1 is PRHDT and CDR2 is FYEKMQ (reference sequence). The CDR3 sequence is 13 residues long. The V end lost 0 bases, the J end lost 7 bases, and 7 bases lay between the germline ends.

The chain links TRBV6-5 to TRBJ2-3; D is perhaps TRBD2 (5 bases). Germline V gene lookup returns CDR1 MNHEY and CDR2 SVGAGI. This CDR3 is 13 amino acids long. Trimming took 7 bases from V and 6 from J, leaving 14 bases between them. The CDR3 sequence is CASTVAPSDTQYF. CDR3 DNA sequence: TGTGCCAGCACCGTAGCGCCCTCCGATACGCAGTATTTT.

The CDR3 spells CASSVEGLAGANEQFF. For the CDR3, the DNA is TGTGCCAGCAGCGTAGAGGGTCTAGCGGGAGCCAATGAGCAGTTCTTC. The rearrangement joins TRBV9 to TRBJ2-1, with 10 bases fitting TRBD2. The CDR3 sequence is 16 residues long. V trimming: 0 bases; J trimming: 6 bases; junction bases outside the gene matches: 6. The germline CDR1 and CDR2 sequences are SGDLS and YYNGEE.

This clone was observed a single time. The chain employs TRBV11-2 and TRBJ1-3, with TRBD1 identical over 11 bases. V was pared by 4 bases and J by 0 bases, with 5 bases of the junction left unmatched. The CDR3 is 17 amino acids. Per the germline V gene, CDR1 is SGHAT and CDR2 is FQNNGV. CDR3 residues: CASSWGQGESSGNTIYF. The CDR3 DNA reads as TGTGCCAGCAGCTGGGGACAGGGGGAGAGCTCTGGAAACACCATATATTTT.

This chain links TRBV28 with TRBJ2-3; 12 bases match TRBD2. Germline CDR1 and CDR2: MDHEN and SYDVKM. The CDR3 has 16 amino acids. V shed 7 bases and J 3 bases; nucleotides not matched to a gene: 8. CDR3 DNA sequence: TGTGCCAGCACCCTGACTAGCGGGAGTTGGACAGATACGCAGTATTTT. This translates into CASTLTSGSWTDTQYF.

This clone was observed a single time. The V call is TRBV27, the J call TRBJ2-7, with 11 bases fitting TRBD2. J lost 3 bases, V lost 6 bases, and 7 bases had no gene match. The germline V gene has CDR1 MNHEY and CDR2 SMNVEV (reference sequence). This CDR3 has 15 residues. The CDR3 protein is CASSRGTSGRYEQYF. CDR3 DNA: TGTGCCAGCAGCCGGGGGACTAGCGGACGCTACGAGCAGTACTTC.

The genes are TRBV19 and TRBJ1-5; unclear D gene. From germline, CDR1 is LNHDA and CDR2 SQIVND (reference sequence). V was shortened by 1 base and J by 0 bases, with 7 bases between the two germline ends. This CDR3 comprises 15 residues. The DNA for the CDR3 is TGTGCCAGTAGTATAGGGCAGTCTAGCAATCAGCCCCAGCATTTT. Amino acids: CASSIGQSSNQPQHF.

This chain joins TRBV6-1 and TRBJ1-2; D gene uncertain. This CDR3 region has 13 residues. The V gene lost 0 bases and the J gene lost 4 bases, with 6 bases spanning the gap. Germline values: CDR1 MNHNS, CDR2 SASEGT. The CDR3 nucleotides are TGTGCCAGCAGTGAAGCGAGTCCCTATGGCTACACCTTC. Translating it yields CASSEASPYGYTF.

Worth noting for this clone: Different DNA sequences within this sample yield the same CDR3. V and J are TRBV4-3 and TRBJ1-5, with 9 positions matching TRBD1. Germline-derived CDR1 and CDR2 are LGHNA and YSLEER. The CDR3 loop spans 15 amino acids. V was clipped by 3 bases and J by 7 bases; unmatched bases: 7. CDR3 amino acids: CASSHGTGPRQPQHF. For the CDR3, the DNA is TGCGCCAGCAGCCACGGGACAGGGCCGCGCCAGCCCCAGCATTTT.

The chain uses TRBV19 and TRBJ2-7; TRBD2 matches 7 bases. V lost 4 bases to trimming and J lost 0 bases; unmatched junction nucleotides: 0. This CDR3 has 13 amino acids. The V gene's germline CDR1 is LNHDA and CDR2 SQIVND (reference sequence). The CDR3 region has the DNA TGTGCCAGTAGTAGCGGGGGCTCCTACGAGCAGTACTTC. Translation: CASSSGGSYEQYF.

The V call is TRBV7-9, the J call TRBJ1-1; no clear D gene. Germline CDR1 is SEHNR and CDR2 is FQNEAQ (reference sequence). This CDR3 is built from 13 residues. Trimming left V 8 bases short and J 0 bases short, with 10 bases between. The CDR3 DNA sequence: TGTGCCAGCGTCGAAGAGATGAACACTGAAGCTTTCTTT. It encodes CASVEEMNTEAFF.

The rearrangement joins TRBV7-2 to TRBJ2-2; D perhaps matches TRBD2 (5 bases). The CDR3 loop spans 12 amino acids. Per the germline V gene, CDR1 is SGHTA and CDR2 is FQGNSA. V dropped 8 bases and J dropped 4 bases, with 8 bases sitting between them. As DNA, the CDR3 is TGTGCCAGCCGGGATATCACCGGGGAGCTGTTTTTT. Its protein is CASRDITGELFF.

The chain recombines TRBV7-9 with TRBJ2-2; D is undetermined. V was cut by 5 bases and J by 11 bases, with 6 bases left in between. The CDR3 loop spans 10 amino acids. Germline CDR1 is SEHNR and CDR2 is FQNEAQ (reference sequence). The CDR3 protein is CASSDLELFF. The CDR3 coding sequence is TGTGCCAGCAGCGACCTCGAGCTGTTTTTT.

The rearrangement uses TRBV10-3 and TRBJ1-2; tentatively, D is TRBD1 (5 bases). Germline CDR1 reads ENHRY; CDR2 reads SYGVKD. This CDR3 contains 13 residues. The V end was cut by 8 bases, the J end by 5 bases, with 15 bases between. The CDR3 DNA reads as TGTGCCATCGGGGCAGGGATGCTGTATGGCTACACCTTC. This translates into CAIGAGMLYGYTF.